The 5 T cell receptor beta chains below were found in one sample sequenced in a study of blood T cell repertoires in COVID-19 (dated by TCRdb to between 2020 and 2021). Libraries were built with the immunoSEQ multiplex PCR assay. In TCRdb, the immuneACCESS table is reduced to in-frame sequences with V and J assigned. These tables do not hold every clone; where another copy was compared, an unresolved V gene accounts for under half, and the others remain unexplained. For this sample there are tens of thousands of clones; over 75% appear just once. The leading ten clones occupy approximately 11% of the sample. The sequencing input was peripheral blood. All receptors come from a man between 65 and 85 years old with active or convalescent COVID-19.

This clone was counted between two and nine times. The rearrangement joins TRBV27 to TRBJ2-1; 11 nucleotides agree with TRBD2. J lost 3 bases, V lost 2 bases, and 3 bases had no gene match. The CDR3 runs 16 residues. Germline CDR1 is MNHEY and CDR2 is SMNVEV (reference sequence). In DNA, the CDR3 is TGTGCCAGCAGTTTAGGACTAGCGGGCCTCTACAATGAGCAGTTCTTC. Encoded protein: CASSLGLAGLYNEQFF.

The chain carries TRBV10-3 and TRBJ1-2; D gene uncertain. Germline V gene lookup returns CDR1 ENHRY and CDR2 SYGVKD. Trimming shortened V by 3 bases and J by 10 bases, and 9 bases separated the two germline ends. This CDR3 comprises 11 residues. Here the CDR3 DNA reads TGTGCCATCAGTGACGAGGGCCTCTACACCTTC. This encodes CAISDEGLYTF.

The rearrangement joins TRBV5-1 to TRBJ2-3, with D perhaps TRBD2 (5 bases). Germline V gene data show CDR1 as SGHRS and CDR2 as YFSETQ. Trimming left V 2 bases short and J 0 bases short, with 10 bases between. There are 15 residues in the CDR3. CDR3 DNA: TGCGCCAGCAGCTTTTGGAGGCACAGCACAGATACGCAGTATTTT. It yields the protein CASSFWRHSTDTQYF.

The V and J genes are TRBV5-1 and TRBJ2-5, with TRBD1 identical over 7 bases. CDR3 length: 17 amino acids. CDR1 SGHRS and CDR2 YFSETQ come from the germline V gene. Trimming took 1 base from V and 5 from J; bases not matched to a gene: 14. As DNA, the CDR3 is TGCGCCAGCAGCTTGTCTGCTGGGACAGCCAAGGTGGAGACCCAGTACTTC. Protein: CASSLSAGTAKVETQYF.

The rearrangement links TRBV9 to TRBJ1-2; 7 bases match TRBD1. The CDR3 covers 15 residues. Germline-derived CDR1 and CDR2 are SGDLS and YYNGEE. The trim removed 2 bases at V and 4 bases at J, leaving 8 bases unmatched. DNA for the CDR3: TGTGCCAGCAGCGTGGAGGGGGCGCTGATCTATGGCTACACCTTC. Protein product: CASSVEGALIYGYTF.